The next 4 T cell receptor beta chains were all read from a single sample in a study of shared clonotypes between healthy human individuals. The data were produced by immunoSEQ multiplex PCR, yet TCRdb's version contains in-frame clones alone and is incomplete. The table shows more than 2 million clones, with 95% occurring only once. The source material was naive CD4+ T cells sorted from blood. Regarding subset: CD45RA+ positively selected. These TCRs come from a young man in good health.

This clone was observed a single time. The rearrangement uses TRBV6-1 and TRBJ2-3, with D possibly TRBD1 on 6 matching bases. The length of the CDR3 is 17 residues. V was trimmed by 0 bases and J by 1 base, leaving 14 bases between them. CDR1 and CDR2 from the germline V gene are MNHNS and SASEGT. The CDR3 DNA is TGTGCCAGCAGTGAAGCTATAGGGGGTACAGGCACAGATACGCAGTATTTT. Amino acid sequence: CASSEAIGGTGTDTQYF.

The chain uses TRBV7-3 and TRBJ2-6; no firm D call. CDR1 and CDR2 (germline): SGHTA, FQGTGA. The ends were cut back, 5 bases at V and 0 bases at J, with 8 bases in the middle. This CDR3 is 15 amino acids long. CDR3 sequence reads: CASSPFPSGANVLTF. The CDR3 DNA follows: TGTGCCAGCAGCCCGTTTCCCTCTGGGGCCAACGTCCTGACTTTC.

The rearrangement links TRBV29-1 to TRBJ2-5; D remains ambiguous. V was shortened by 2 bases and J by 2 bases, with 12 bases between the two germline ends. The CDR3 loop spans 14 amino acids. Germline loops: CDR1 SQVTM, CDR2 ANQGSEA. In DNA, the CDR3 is TGCAGCGTTGAAATTGGGTCGGCTCAAGAGACCCAGTACTTC. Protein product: CSVEIGSAQETQYF.

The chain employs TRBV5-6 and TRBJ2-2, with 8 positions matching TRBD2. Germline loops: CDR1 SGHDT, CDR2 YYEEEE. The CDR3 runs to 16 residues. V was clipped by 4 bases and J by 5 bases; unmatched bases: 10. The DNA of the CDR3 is TGTGCCAGCAGCCCCGAAGCGGGAGTGAGGACCGGGGAGCTGTTTTTT. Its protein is CASSPEAGVRTGELFF.